This T cell receptor beta chain was captured in a study of post-analysis software for immune sequencing data (dated by TCRdb to between 2015 and 2017). Some background on the complete study: Relapsing-remitting, secondary progressive and progressive-relapsing multiple sclerosis were recorded as disease courses, and subtype annotation was lacking for some patients. A subset of samples was prepared in parallel using single-end sample barcoding, then pooled and co-amplified after Illumina adapter ligation. The multiple sclerosis patient repertoires were compared with 10 or so previously published healthy control repertoires from donors aged about 6 to 26 years.

The CDR3 sequence holds 16 residues, the cysteine and phenylalanine included. Only the CDR3 portion is preserved as DNA: 48 bases, with reading frame beginning at the first base. The V end loses 5 bases and the J end loses 7 bases, and a stretch of 18 bases separates them. The germline V gene gives CDR1 as MDHEN and CDR2 as SYDVKM. To demonstrate the VDJtools post-analysis software, TCR beta repertoires were profiled from the peripheral blood of about 13 young patients with multiple sclerosis. The patients with multiple sclerosis were children and adolescents between about 6 and 17 years of age. Library preparation was by PCR. The sequencing machine was an Illumina HiSeq 2500. To reduce PCR and sequencing biases, unique molecular identifiers were built into the TCR beta cDNA libraries. Every 1 to 10 million input T cells yielded 500,000 or so cDNA molecules, meaning each molecule approximated one T cell. The patient libraries were prepared and sequenced using the same protocol as the earlier healthy control dataset. Within a given batch, samples were prepared together, multiplexed and sequenced on the same HiSeq lane. Per the original workflow: Raw barcoded reads were processed with MIGEC, and single-read molecular identifier groups were discarded before consensus assembly and CDR3 extraction. Clonotype tables were post-analysed with VDJtools, and diversity was normalized by down-sampling all datasets to the smallest sample size. Repertoire overlap clustering matched CDR3 amino acid but not nucleotide sequences to correct batch-related cross-sample contamination. TCRdb took the public reads, trimmed them with fastp at Q25, ran MiXCR for clone calling and kept in-frame beta chains. Every distinct CDR3 protein forms one entry, paired with its most common genes and DNA. The V and J calls were determined by TCRdb, not by the authors. The sample data list about 800,000 distinct CDR3 sequences, and approximately 30% of these were observed just once. The leading ten clones occupy approximately 0.6% of the sample.

This clonotype showed up just once. The antigen it recognizes is unknown. No much larger clone exists at a distance of one base, and base qualities are not known. Points the paper makes about the study in general: The control group was slightly older than the multiple sclerosis patient group. Roughly 5 TRBV segments, including TRBV5-6, TRBV5-1 and TRBV20-1, were significantly more frequent in patients than controls. Compared with controls, multiple sclerosis patients had significantly lower normalized Chao1 diversity, a finding suggesting substantial peripheral T-cell clonal expansion. Direct clustering with F measure revealed strong co-clustering of samples prepared in the same batch, which led to a batch-effect correction.

The source material was blood. The rearranged segments are TRBV28 and TRBJ1-6; the D gene cannot be resolved reliably. This clonotype was obtained from a girl between 5 and 17 years old with multiple sclerosis. The sequence in DNA is TGTGCCAGCAGTACTGGAATCGCCCCGGGCAATTCACCCCTCCACTTT. This sequence encodes CASSTGIAPGNSPLHF.